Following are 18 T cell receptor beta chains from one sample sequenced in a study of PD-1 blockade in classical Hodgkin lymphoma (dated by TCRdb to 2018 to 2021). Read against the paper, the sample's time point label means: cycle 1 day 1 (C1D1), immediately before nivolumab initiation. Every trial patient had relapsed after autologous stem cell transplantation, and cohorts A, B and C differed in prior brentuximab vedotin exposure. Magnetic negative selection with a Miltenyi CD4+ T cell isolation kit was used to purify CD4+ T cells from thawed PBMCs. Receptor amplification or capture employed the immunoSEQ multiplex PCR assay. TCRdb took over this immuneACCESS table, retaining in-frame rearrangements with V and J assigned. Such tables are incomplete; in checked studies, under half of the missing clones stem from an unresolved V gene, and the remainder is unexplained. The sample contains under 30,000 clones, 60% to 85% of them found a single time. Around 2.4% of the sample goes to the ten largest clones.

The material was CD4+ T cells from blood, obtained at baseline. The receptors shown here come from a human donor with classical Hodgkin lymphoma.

The CDR3 DNA follows: TGTGCCAGCAGCCAAGATATCACAGGGGATGGCTACACCTTC. Amino acid sequence: CASSQDITGDGYTF. The gene calls are TRBV4-2 and TRBJ1-2; TRBD1 agrees at 7 bases. CDR1 is LGHNA, CDR2 YNFKEQ, per germline. V lost 0 bases, J lost 6 bases, and 4 bases stayed unmatched. CDR3 size: 14 residues.

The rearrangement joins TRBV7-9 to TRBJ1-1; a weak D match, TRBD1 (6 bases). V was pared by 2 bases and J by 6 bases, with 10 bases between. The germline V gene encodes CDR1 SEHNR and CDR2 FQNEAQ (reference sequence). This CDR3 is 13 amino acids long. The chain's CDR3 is CASSLQGFAEAFF. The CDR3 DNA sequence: TGTGCCAGCAGCTTACAGGGGTTCGCTGAAGCTTTCTTT.

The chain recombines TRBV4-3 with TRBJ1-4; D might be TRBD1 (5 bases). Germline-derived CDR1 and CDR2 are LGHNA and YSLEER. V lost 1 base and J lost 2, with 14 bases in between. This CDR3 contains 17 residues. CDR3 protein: CASSQAWGVGTNEKLFF. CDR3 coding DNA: TGCGCCAGCAGCCAAGCGTGGGGGGTCGGGACTAATGAAAAACTGTTTTTT.

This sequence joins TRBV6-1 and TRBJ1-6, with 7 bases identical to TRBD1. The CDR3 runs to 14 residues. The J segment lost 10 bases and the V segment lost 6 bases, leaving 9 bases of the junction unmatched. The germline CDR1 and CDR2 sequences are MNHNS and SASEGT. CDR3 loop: CASRDDRERSPLHF. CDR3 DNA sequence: TGTGCCAGCAGGGATGACAGGGAGAGGTCACCCCTCCACTTT.

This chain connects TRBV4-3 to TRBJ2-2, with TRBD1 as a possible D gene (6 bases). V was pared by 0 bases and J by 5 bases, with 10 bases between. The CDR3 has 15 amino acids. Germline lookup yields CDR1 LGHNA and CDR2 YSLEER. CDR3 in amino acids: CASSQDPRGTGELFF. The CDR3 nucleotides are TGCGCCAGCAGCCAAGATCCGAGGGGGACCGGGGAGCTGTTTTTT.

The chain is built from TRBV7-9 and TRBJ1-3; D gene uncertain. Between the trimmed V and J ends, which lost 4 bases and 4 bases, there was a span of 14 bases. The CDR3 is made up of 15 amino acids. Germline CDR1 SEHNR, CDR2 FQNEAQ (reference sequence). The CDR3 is CASSSLGISGNTIYF. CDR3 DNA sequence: TGTGCCAGCAGCTCTCTGGGGATCTCGGGAAACACCATATATTTT. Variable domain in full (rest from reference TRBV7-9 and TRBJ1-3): DTGVSQNPRHKITKRGQNVTFRCDPISEHNRLYWYRQTLGQGPEFLTYFQNEAQLEKSRLLSDRFSAERPKGSFSTLEIQRTEQGDSAMYLCASSSLGISGNTIYFGEGSWLTVV.

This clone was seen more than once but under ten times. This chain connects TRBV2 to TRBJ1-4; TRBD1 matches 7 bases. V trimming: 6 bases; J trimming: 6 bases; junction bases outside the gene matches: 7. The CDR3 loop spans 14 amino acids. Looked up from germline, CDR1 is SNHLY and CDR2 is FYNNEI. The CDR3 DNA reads TGTGCCAGCAGCCAAGACAGGGACGATGAAAAACTGTTTTTT. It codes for CASSQDRDDEKLFF. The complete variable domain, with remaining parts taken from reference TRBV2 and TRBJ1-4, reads EPEVTQTPSHQVTQMGQEVILRCVPISNHLYFYWYRQILGQKVEFLVSFYNNEISEKSEIFDDQFSVERPDGSNFTLKIRSTKLEDSAMYFCASSQDRDDEKLFFGSGTQLSVL.

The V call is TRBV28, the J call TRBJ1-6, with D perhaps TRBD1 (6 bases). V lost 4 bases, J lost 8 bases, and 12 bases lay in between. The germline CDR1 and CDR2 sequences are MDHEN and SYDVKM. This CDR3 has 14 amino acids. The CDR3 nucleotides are TGTGCCAGCAGTTCAGGGGTAGCCCATTCACCCCTCCACTTT. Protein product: CASSSGVAHSPLHF.

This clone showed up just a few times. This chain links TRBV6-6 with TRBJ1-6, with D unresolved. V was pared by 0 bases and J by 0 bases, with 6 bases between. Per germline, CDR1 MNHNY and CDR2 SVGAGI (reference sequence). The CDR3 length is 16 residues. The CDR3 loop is CASSYSQSSYNSPLHF. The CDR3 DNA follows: TGTGCCAGCAGTTACTCGCAGAGCTCCTATAATTCACCCCTCCACTTT.

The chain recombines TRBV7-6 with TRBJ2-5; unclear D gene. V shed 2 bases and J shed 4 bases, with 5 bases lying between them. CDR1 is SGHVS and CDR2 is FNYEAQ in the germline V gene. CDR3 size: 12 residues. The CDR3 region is CASSLYPETQYF. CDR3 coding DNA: TGTGCCAGCAGCTTATACCCAGAGACCCAGTACTTC.

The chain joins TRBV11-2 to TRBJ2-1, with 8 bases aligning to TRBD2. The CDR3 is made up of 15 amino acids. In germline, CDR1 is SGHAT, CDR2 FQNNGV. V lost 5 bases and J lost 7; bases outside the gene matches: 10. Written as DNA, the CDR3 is TGTGCCAGCAGCCAGACCGGGACTAGTAAGAATGAGCAGTTCTTC. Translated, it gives CASSQTGTSKNEQFF.

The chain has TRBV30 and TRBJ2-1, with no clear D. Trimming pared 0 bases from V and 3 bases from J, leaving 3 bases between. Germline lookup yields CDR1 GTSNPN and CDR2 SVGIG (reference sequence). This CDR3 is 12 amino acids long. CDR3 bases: TGTGCCTGGAGTGTATTCTACAATGAGCAGTTCTTC. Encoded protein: CAWSVFYNEQFF.

CDR3 DNA: TGTGCCAGCAGCTCAAGACTAGCGGGGAGGGGTGAGCAGTTCTTC. This encodes CASSSRLAGRGEQFF. The chain combines TRBV7-3 with TRBJ2-1, with 11 bases lining up with TRBD2. With 4 bases clipped from V and 9 bases from J, the junction kept 8 bases outside the gene matches. Germline CDR1 SGHTA, CDR2 FQGTGA. The CDR3 length is 15 residues.

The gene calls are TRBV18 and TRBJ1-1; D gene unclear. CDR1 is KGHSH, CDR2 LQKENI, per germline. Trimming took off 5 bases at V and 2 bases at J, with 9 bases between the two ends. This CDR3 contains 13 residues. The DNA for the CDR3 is TGTGCCAGCTCATCGAACCGAAACACTGAAGCTTTCTTT. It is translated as CASSSNRNTEAFF.

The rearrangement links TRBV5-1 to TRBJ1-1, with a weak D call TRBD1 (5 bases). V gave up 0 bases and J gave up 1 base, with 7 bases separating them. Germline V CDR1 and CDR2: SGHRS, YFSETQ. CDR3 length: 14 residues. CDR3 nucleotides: TGCGCCAGCAGCTTGGCGGGGGGGAACACTGAAGCTTTCTTT. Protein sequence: CASSLAGGNTEAFF. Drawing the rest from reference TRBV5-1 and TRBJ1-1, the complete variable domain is KAGVTQTPRYLIKTRGQQVTLSCSPISGHRSVSWYQQTPGQGLQFLFEYFSETQRNKGNFPGRFSGRQFSNSRSEMNVSTLELGDSALYLCASSLAGGNTEAFFGQGTRLTVV.

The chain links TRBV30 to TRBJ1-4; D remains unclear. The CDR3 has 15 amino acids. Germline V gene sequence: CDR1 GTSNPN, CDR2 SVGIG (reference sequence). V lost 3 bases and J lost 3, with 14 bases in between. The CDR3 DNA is TGTGCCTGGAGCCAGGACGGCCTCCCTAATGAAAAACTGTTTTTT. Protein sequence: CAWSQDGLPNEKLFF.

The CDR3 here is CASSSDIFSYEQYF. The CDR3 DNA is TGTGCCAGCAGCTCGGACATTTTTTCCTACGAGCAGTACTTC. The V and J genes are TRBV11-2 and TRBJ2-7; tentatively, D is TRBD1 (5 bases). There are 14 residues in the CDR3. Trimming cost V 4 bases and J 1 base, with 11 bases left between them. The germline CDR1 and CDR2 sequences are SGHAT and FQNNGV.

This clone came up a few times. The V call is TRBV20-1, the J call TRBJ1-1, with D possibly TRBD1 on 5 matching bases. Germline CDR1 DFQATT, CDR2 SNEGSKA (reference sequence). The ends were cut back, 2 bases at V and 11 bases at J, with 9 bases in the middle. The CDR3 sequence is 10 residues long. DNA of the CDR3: TGCAGTGCTAGACGGGGGATGGCTTTCTTT. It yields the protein CSARRGMAFF.